The 18 T cell receptor beta chains reported below all come from one sample, sequenced in a study of T cell responses to AZD1222 COVID-19 vaccine. Sequencing was performed with immunoSEQ multiplex PCR; in TCRdb, only in-frame clones are kept and a portion is missing. Of 180,000 or so clones in the sample, less than 95% were seen once. The specimen comprised peripheral blood, sampled on day 0 of AZD1222 vaccination. Source of these receptors: an adult in good health.

The chain carries TRBV25-1 and TRBJ2-5; tentatively, D is TRBD1 (6 bases). V lost 5 bases to trimming and J lost 5 bases, with 12 bases between them. This CDR3 has 13 residues. Germline-derived CDR1 and CDR2 are MGHDK and SYGVNS. The CDR3 loop is CASSFGGGETQYF. CDR3 nucleotides: TGTGCCAGCAGTTTTGGGGGCGGTGAGACCCAGTACTTC.

The chain links TRBV5-4 to TRBJ2-2, with 8 bases identical to TRBD1. V was clipped by 4 bases and J by 0 bases; unmatched bases: 2. CDR1 and CDR2 (germline): SGHNT, YYREEE (reference sequence). The CDR3 runs to 15 residues. CDR3 nucleotide sequence: TGTGCCAGCAGCGCGGACAGGGCGAACACCGGGGAGCTGTTTTTT. This translates into CASSADRANTGELFF.

The V call is TRBV3-1 (or the pseudogene TRBV3-2), the J call TRBJ1-6, with D uncertain. In germline, CDR1 is LGHDT, CDR2 YNNKEL (reference sequence). The CDR3 spans 13 residues. Trimming pared 2 bases from V and 7 bases from J, leaving 6 bases between. As DNA, the CDR3 is TGTGCCAGCAGCCAACTGTACAATTCACCCCTCCACTTT. Residues: CASSQLYNSPLHF.

The genes are TRBV30 and TRBJ1-5; D remains unclear. CDR3 length equals 12 residues. The V gene lost 2 bases and the J gene lost 1 base, with 3 bases spanning the gap. In germline, CDR1 is GTSNPN, CDR2 SVGIG (reference sequence). CDR3 amino acids: CAWSPSNQPQHF. CDR3 nucleotides: TGTGCCTGGAGTCCAAGCAATCAGCCCCAGCATTTT.

This clone was seen just once. The V and J genes are TRBV19 and TRBJ1-1; the D gene is possibly TRBD1 (5 bases). Germline V gene data show CDR1 as LNHDA and CDR2 as SQIVND (reference sequence). V shed 0 bases and J shed 9 bases, with 8 bases lying between them. CDR3 length equals 12 residues. The DNA of the CDR3 is TGTGCCAGTAGTATAGAGGGGCATCAAGCTTTCTTT. It yields the protein CASSIEGHQAFF.

This clone has only one observation. The chain carries TRBV5-1 and TRBJ2-7, with D perhaps matching TRBD1 (6 bases). CDR1 is SGHRS, CDR2 YFSETQ, per germline. The CDR3 contains 16 residues. The germline V and J ends were trimmed by 0 bases and 2 bases, with 15 bases remaining between them. The CDR3 region is CASSLEVGAPPYEQYF. The CDR3 DNA reads as TGCGCCAGCAGCTTGGAGGTGGGGGCGCCCCCCTACGAGCAGTACTTC.

This clone was observed once. This sequence joins TRBV12-3 or TRBV12-4 and TRBJ1-2; D is uncertain. This CDR3 is 12 amino acids long. V lost 0 bases and J 7 bases, leaving 6 bases between the germline ends. DNA for the CDR3: TGTGCCAGCAGTTTAGCAGTCAGTGGCTACACCTTC. Its translation: CASSLAVSGYTF.

The chain links TRBV5-1 to TRBJ2-7, with D maybe TRBD1 (6 bases). The V end lost 2 bases, the J end lost 5 bases, and 17 bases lay between the germline ends. The CDR3 runs 15 residues. From germline, CDR1 is SGHRS and CDR2 YFSETQ. Here the CDR3 reads CASSLLQGRANEQYF. The CDR3 DNA is TGCGCCAGCAGCTTATTACAGGGACGAGCCAACGAGCAGTACTTC.

V and J are TRBV28 and TRBJ1-3, with a possible D match to TRBD1 (5 bases). Germline V gene data show CDR1 as MDHEN and CDR2 as SYDVKM. Deletions cut 7 bases from V and 2 bases from J, with 12 bases between. The CDR3 has 14 amino acids. CDR3 region: CASTEGRAGNTIYF. As DNA, the CDR3 is TGTGCCAGCACCGAGGGCAGGGCTGGAAACACCATATATTTT.

The rearrangement uses TRBV6-5 and TRBJ2-3, with D uncertain. The CDR3 runs to 13 residues. Germline values: CDR1 MNHEY, CDR2 SVGAGI. Trimming cost V 4 bases and J 2 bases, with 7 bases left between them. The chain's CDR3 is CASSLQPTDTQYF. The CDR3 bases are TGTGCCAGCAGTTTACAGCCCACAGATACGCAGTATTTT.

This clone is a singleton in its sample. This chain's CDR3 is CSVDGVYGYTF. In DNA form, the CDR3 reads TGCAGCGTTGACGGGGTCTATGGCTACACCTTC. The chain carries TRBV29-1 and TRBJ1-2; D not resolved. Trimming cost V 3 bases and J 4 bases, with 6 bases left between them. This CDR3 is 11 amino acids long. The germline gives CDR1 SQVTM, CDR2 ANQGSEA.

This clone is a singleton in its sample. This chain connects TRBV15 to TRBJ1-2, with no clear D. The CDR3 totals 12 residues. Trimming stripped 0 bases from V and 5 bases from J, with 4 bases between. Germline V gene sequence: CDR1 LNHNV, CDR2 YYDKDF (reference sequence). CDR3 residues: CATSREDYGYTF. The CDR3 bases are TGTGCCACCAGCAGAGAAGATTATGGCTACACCTTC. The entire variable domain, with the rest obtained from reference TRBV15 and TRBJ1-2, is as follows: DAMVIQNPRYQVTQFGKPVTLSCSQTLNHNVMYWYQQKSSQAPKLLFHYYDKDFNNEADTPDNFQSRRPNTSFCFLDIRSPGLGDTAMYLCATSREDYGYTFGSGTRLTVV.

The V gene is TRBV19, the J gene TRBJ1-1, with 7 bases lining up with TRBD1. The CDR3 is 13 residues long. Germline V lookup: CDR1 LNHDA, CDR2 SQIVND (reference sequence). J gave up 4 bases and V 4 bases, and 3 bases lay outside the gene matches. The CDR3 protein is CASSTPGGTEAFF. CDR3 in DNA: TGTGCCAGTAGTACTCCAGGGGGCACTGAAGCTTTCTTT.

The rearrangement uses TRBV15 and TRBJ1-1; no firm D call. Germline loops: CDR1 LNHNV, CDR2 YYDKDF (reference sequence). The CDR3 consists of 13 residues. Trimming took off 3 bases at V and 4 bases at J, with 9 bases between the two ends. DNA for the CDR3: TGTGCCACCAGCAGCCCCACGCGCACTGAAGCTTTCTTT. As protein: CATSSPTRTEAFF.

The V call is TRBV5-6, the J call TRBJ2-7, with no clear D. Per the germline V gene, CDR1 is SGHDT and CDR2 is YYEEEE. The CDR3 contains 15 residues. V was pared by 4 bases and J by 3 bases, with 17 bases between. CDR3 protein: CASSRVSPLRYEQYF. The DNA of the CDR3 is TGTGCCAGCAGCAGGGTGAGTCCACTACGCTACGAGCAGTACTTC.

The V gene is TRBV5-1, the J gene TRBJ2-1; 7 nucleotides line up with TRBD2. CDR3 length: 17 amino acids. The V and J ends lost 3 bases and 14 bases, in that order; junction bases with no gene match: 23. Germline V CDR1 and CDR2: SGHRS, YFSETQ. The CDR3 DNA reads as TGCGCCAGCAGCTCAACTAAGGGACTACCGGGAGCGGTGGGAAAGTTCTTC. This sequence encodes CASSSTKGLPGAVGKFF.

The chain has TRBV7-9 and TRBJ1-1; D may be TRBD1 (6 bases). Germline CDR1 SEHNR, CDR2 FQNEAQ (reference sequence). The ends were cut back, 1 base at V and 4 bases at J, with 13 bases in the middle. CDR3 length equals 15 residues. CDR3 nucleotides: TGTGCCAGCAGCTTAGAAACTGAGGGGGGCACTGAAGCTTTCTTT. It codes for CASSLETEGGTEAFF.

This chain joins TRBV4-1 and TRBJ2-7, with 9 bases that match TRBD2. Germline V CDR1 and CDR2: MGHRA, YSYEKL. Trimming at V came to 10 bases and at J to 0 bases, leaving 16 bases not matched to a gene. The CDR3 consists of 17 residues. As DNA, the CDR3 is TGCGCCACCCCGGTGATAGCGGGGGAAGGTGGCTCCTACGAGCAGTACTTC. It codes for CATPVIAGEGGSYEQYF.